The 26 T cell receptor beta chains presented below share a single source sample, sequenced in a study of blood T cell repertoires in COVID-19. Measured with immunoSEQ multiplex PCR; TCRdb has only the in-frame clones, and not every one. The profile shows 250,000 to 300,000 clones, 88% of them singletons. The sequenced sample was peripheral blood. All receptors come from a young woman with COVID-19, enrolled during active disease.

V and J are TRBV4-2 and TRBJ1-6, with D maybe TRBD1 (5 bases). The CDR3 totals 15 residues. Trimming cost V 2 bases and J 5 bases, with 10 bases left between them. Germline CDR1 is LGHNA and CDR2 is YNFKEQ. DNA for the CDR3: TGTGCCAGCAGCCAACAGGGCAACAATAATTCACCCCTCCACTTT. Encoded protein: CASSQQGNNNSPLHF.

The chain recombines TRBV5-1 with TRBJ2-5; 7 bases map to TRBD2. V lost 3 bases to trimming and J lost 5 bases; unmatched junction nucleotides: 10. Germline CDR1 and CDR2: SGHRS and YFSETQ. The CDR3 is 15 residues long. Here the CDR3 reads CASSSGLDNPETQYF. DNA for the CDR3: TGCGCCAGCAGCTCCGGACTAGACAATCCGGAGACCCAGTACTTC.

CDR3 coding DNA: TGTGCCAGCAGCCAATCCCAGGGGGCTAACACTGAAGCTTTCTTT. Protein sequence: CASSQSQGANTEAFF. J is TRBJ1-1 and V is TRBV2; 8 positions match TRBD1. Germline-derived CDR1 and CDR2 are SNHLY and FYNNEI. This CDR3 has 15 residues. The ends lost 6 bases at V and 2 bases at J; junction bases unmatched: 8.

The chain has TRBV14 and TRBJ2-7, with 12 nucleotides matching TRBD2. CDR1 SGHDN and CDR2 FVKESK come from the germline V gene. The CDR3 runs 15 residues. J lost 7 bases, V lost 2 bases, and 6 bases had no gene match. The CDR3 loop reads CASSQRTSGMREQYF. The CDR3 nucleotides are TGTGCCAGCAGCCAAAGGACTAGCGGGATGAGGGAGCAGTACTTC.

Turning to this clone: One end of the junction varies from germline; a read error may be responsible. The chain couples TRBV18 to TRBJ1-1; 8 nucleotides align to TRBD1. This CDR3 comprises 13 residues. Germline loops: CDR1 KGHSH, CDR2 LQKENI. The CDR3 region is CASSPDRDTEAFF. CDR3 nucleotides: TGTGCCAGTTCACCGGACAGGGATACTGAAGCTTTCTTT.

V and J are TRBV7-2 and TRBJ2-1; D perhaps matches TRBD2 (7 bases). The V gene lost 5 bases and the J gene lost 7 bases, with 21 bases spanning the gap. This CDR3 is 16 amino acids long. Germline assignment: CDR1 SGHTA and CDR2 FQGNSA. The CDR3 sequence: CASSPLGGGPGNEQFF. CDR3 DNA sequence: TGTGCCAGCAGCCCCCTCGGCGGGGGCCCTGGGAATGAGCAGTTCTTC.

This chain's CDR3 is CASSQAATGNYGYTF. In DNA, the CDR3 is TGTGCCAGCAGCCAAGCGGCAACGGGTAACTATGGCTACACCTTC. The V gene is TRBV4-2, the J gene TRBJ1-2; unclear D gene. From germline, CDR1 is LGHNA and CDR2 YNFKEQ. Between the trimmed V and J ends, which lost 1 base and 1 base, there was a span of 10 bases. CDR3 length: 15 residues.

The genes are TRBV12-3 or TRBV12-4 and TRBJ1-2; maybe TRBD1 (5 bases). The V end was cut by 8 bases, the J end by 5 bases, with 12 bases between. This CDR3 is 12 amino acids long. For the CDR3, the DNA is TGTGCCAGCCGAGGCCGGGGGTATGGCTACACCTTC. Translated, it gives CASRGRGYGYTF.

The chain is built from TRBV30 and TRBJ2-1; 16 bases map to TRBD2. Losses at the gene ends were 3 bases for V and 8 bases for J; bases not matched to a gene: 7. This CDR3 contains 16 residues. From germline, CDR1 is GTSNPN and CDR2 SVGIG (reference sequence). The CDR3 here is CAWSAGLAGGYDEQFF. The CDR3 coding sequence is TGTGCCTGGAGCGCGGGACTAGCGGGAGGGTACGATGAGCAGTTCTTC.

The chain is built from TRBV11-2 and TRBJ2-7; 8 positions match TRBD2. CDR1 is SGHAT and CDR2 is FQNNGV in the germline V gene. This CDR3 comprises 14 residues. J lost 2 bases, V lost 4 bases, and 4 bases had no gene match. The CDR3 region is CASSYPGLAYEQYF. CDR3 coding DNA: TGTGCCAGCAGCTACCCGGGACTAGCCTACGAGCAGTACTTC.

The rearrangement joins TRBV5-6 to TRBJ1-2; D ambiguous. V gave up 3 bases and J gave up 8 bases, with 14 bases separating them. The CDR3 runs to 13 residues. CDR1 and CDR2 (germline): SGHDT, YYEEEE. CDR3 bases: TGTGCCAGCAGCTGGCTCCGGCAGGAAGGCTACACCTTC. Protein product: CASSWLRQEGYTF.

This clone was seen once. CDR3 bases: TGTGCCAGTATCGCCACAGGGGTAGAATCACCCCTCCACTTT. Translation: CASIATGVESPLHF. V gene TRBV19 combines with J gene TRBJ1-6; TRBD1 agrees at 7 bases. The CDR3 is 14 amino acids. CDR1 is LNHDA, CDR2 SQIVND, per germline (reference sequence). V shed 7 bases and J 10 bases; nucleotides not matched to a gene: 10.

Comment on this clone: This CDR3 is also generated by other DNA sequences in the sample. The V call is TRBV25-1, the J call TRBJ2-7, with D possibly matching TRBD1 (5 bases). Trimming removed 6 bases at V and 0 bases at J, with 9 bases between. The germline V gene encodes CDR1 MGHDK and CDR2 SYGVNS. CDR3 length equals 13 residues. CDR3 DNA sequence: TGTGCCAGCAGACAGGAACCCTCCTACGAGCAGTACTTC. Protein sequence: CASRQEPSYEQYF.

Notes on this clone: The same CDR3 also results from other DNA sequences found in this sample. The chain's CDR3 is CASSPGTGGTDTQYF. The CDR3 nucleotides read TGTGCCAGCTCACCCGGGACAGGGGGCACAGATACGCAGTATTTT. This chain connects TRBV18 to TRBJ2-3; 10 positions agree with TRBD1. The CDR3 covers 15 residues. Per germline, CDR1 KGHSH and CDR2 LQKENI. V gave up 3 bases and J gave up 1 base; unmatched junction bases: 1.

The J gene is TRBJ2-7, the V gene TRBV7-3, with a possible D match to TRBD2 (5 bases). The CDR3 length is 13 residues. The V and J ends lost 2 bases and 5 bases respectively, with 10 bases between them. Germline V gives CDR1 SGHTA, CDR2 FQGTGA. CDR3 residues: CASSLVRDHEQYF. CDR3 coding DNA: TGTGCCAGCAGCTTAGTCCGGGATCACGAGCAGTACTTC.

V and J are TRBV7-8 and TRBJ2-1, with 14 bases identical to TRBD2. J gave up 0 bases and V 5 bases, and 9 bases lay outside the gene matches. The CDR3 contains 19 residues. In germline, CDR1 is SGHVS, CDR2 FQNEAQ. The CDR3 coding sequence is TGTGCCAGCAGCCCGAGACTAGCGGGAGGGCCGAGCTCCTACAATGAGCAGTTCTTC. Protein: CASSPRLAGGPSSYNEQFF.

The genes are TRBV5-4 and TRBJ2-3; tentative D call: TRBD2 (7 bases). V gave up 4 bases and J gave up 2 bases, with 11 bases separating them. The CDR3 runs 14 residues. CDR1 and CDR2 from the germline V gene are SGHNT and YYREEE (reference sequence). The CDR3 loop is CASSGGGATDTQYF. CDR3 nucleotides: TGTGCCAGCAGCGGAGGGGGGGCCACAGATACGCAGTATTTT.

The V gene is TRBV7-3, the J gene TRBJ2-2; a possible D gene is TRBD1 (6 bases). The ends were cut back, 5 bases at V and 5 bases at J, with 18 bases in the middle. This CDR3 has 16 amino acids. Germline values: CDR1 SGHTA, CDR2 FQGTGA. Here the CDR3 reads CASSPNRATSTGELFF. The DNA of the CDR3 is TGTGCCAGCAGCCCAAACAGGGCTACCTCGACCGGGGAGCTGTTTTTT.

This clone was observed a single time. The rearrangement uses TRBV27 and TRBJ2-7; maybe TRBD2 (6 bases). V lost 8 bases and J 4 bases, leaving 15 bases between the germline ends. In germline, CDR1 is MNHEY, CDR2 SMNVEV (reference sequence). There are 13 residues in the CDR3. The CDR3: CASLSGKIYEQYF. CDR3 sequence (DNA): TGTGCCAGCCTTAGCGGAAAGATATACGAGCAGTACTTC.

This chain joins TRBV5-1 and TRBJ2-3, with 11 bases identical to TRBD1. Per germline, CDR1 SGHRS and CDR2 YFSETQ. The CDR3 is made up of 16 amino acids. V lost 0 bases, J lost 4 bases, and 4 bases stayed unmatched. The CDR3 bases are TGCGCCAGCAGCTTGGCCCGGACAGGGGGCGCAGATACGCAGTATTTT. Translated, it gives CASSLARTGGADTQYF.

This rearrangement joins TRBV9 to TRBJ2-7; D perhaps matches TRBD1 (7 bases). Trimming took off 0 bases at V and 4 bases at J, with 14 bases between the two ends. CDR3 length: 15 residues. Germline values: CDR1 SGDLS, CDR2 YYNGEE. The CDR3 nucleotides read TGTGCCAGCAGCGTAGGACCAGGGGGAGGATACGAGCAGTACTTC. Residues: CASSVGPGGGYEQYF.

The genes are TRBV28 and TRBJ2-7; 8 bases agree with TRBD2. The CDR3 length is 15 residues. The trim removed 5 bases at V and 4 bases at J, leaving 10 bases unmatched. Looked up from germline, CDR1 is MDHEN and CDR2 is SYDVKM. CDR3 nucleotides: TGTGCCAGCAGTACCGCCCCGGGACTAGGTTACGAGCAGTACTTC. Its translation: CASSTAPGLGYEQYF.

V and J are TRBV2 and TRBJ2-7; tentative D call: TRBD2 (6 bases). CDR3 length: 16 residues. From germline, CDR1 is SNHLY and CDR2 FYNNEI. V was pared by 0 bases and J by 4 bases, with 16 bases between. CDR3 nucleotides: TGTGCCAGCAGTGAAGCGCTCGGGGGAGAGGTATACGAGCAGTACTTC. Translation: CASSEALGGEVYEQYF. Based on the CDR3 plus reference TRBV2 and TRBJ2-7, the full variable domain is EPEVTQTPSHQVTQMGQEVILRCVPISNHLYFYWYRQILGQKVEFLVSFYNNEISEKSEIFDDQFSVERPDGSNFTLKIRSTKLEDSAMYFCASSEALGGEVYEQYFGPGTRLTVT.

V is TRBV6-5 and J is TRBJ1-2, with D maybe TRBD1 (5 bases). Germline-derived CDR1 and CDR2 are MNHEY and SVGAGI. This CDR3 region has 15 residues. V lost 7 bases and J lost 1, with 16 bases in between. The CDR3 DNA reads TGTGCCAGCACCCTAACCCCGGACATTAACTATGGCTACACCTTC. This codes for CASTLTPDINYGYTF.

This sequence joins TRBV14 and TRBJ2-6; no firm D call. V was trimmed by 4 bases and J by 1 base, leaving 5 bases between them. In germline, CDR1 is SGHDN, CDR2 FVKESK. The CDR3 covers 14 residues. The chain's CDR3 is CASSLNSGANVLTF. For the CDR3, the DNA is TGTGCCAGCAGCCTAAATTCTGGGGCCAACGTCCTGACTTTC.

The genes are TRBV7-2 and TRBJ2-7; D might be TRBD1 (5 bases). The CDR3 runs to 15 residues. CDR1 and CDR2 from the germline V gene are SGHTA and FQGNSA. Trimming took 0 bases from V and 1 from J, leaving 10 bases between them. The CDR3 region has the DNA TGTGCCAGCAGCTTAGCGCCAAGACAGTCCTACGAGCAGTACTTC. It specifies CASSLAPRQSYEQYF.